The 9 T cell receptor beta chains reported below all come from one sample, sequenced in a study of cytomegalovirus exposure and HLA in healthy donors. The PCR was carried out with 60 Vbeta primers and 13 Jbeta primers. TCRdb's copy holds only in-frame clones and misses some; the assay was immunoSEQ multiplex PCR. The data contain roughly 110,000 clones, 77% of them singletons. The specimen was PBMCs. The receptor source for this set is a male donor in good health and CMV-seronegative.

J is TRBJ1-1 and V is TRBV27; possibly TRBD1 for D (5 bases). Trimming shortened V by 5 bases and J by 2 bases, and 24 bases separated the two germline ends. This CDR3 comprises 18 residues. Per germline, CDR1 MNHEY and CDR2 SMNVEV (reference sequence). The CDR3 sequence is CASSARPEGWGDNTEAFF. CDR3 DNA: TGTGCCAGCAGTGCGCGCCCCGAGGGGTGGGGGGATAACACTGAAGCTTTCTTT.

CDR3 nucleotides: TGCGCCAGCAGCCTACCGGGACAGGGAAGCGAGCAGTACTTC. Translation gives CASSLPGQGSEQYF. The chain combines TRBV5-1 with TRBJ2-7; the match to TRBD1 covers 9 bases. J was trimmed by 6 bases and V by 4 bases; bases with no gene match: 8. Germline V gives CDR1 SGHRS, CDR2 YFSETQ. The CDR3 consists of 14 residues.

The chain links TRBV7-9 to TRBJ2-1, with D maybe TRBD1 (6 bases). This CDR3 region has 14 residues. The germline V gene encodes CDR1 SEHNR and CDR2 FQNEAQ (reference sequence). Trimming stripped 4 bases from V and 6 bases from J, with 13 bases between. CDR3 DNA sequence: TGTGCCAGCAGCTCCACCGCGACAGGCAATGAGCAGTTCTTC. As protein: CASSSTATGNEQFF.

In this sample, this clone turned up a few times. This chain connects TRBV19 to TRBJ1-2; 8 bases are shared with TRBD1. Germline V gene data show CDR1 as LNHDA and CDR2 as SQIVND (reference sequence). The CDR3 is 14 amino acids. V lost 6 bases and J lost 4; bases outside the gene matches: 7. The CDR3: CASSPDRVGYGYTF. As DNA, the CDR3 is TGTGCCAGTAGCCCGGACAGGGTGGGCTATGGCTACACCTTC.

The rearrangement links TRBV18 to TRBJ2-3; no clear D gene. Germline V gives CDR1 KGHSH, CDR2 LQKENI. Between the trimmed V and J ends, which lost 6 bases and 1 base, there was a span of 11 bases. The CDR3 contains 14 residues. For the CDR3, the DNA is TGTGCCAGCTCGGCACCCATTCGCACAGATACGCAGTATTTT. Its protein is CASSAPIRTDTQYF.

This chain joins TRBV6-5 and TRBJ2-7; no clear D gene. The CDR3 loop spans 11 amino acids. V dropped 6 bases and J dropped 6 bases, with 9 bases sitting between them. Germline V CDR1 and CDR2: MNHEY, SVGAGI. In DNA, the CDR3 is TGTGCCAGCAGACGACAAGGCGAGCAGTACTTC. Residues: CASRRQGEQYF.

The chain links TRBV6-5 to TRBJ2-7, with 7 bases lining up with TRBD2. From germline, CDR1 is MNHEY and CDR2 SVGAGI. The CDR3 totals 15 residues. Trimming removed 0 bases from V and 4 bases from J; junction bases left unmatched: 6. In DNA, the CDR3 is TGTGCCAGCAGTTACTCGCCGGGACTAACGTACGAGCAGTACTTC. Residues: CASSYSPGLTYEQYF.

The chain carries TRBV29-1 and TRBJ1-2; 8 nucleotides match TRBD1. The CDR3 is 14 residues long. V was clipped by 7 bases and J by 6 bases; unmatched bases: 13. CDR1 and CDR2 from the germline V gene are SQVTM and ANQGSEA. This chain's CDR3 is CSAATGALRDGYTF. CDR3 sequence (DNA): TGCAGCGCGGCGACAGGGGCCCTCCGAGATGGCTACACCTTC.

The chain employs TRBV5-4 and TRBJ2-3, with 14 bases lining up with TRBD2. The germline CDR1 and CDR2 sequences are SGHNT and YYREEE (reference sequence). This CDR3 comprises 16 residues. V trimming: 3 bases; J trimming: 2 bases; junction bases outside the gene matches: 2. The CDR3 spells CASSWTSGRITDTQYF. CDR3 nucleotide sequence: TGTGCCAGCAGCTGGACTAGCGGGAGGATCACAGATACGCAGTATTTT.